This T cell receptor (beta chain) was captured in a study of blood T cell repertoires in COVID-19 (dated by TCRdb to 2018 to 2021). For the study in its entirety: The collaborator samples originated in the United States, Italy and Spain and spanned the acute and convalescent phases of COVID-19. The prospective study material was composed of cDNA or gDNA derived from T cells, B-cell-depleted T cells, or PBMCs. The dataset comprised deeply sampled blood TCRbeta repertoires from subjects exposed to, actively infected with, or recovered from COVID-19. The repertoires were released in a freely available public database intended as a resource for research on the immune response to SARS-CoV-2. Samples were obtained from the ongoing ImmuneRACE study (first 160 participants) and from some 1,300 subjects provided by 6 global collaborators. The sample metadata nearly always contained a de-identified subject ID, COVID-19 status, age in years and sex. Where HLA class I and class II types were available, the types were taken from metadata supplied by the sample provider, not from assay-based typing.

The germline V gene (reference sequence) gives CDR1 as MNHEY and CDR2 as SMNVEV. The CDR3 sequence holds 16 residues, the cysteine and phenylalanine included. The only DNA kept is the CDR3, 48 bases in frame from the first base. V is reduced by 2 bases and J by 4 bases, leaving a spacing of 15 bases between them. Beyond this particular receptor, the publication reports: The quantity of clinical and demographic metadata differed by source and by participant and was supplied without curation.

Samples from volunteer blood donors who had recovered from COVID-19 were contributed by a second Seattle source. Each collaborating institution followed its own protocols to collect whole blood in K2EDTA tubes. For TCRbeta analysis, collaborators shipped samples in one of three forms: frozen whole blood, isolated PBMCs, or DNA extracted from either of those sample types. TCRbeta CDR3 regions were amplified from genomic DNA using the immunoSEQ Assay, a bias-controlled multiplex PCR. Per the source publication's procedure: The number of nucleated cells in each sample was estimated by amplification of reference gene primers within the assay. Sequence reads were collapsed and filtered to measure the absolute abundance of every unique TCRbeta CDR3 rearrangement. For each sample, productive Simpson clonality was calculated as the square root of Simpson's diversity index over productive rearrangements. What TCRdb holds here is the immuneACCESS table cut down to in-frame rearrangements. Part of the clones is not present; checked against another copy, under half of the missing clones reflect an unresolved V gene, and the others are unexplained. From that table come the V and J calls and clone size; the DNA was used to work out D and trimming. The table for this sample lists about 150,000 clones; around 80% of them were counted only once. The ten largest clones represent roughly 19% of the sample.

This clone was detected ten times or more. What this receptor recognizes is not known. The record has no base qualities; no much larger clone is one base away. The clonotype comes from a woman in her sixties or seventies who had recovered from COVID-19. The chain is encoded by TRBV27 joined to TRBJ1-5; tentative D gene TRBD1, with 5 bases matching. The sequencing input was peripheral blood. CDR3 region: CASSLGGGGINQPQHF. The nucleotide sequence reads TGTGCCAGCAGTTTAGGTGGGGGGGGGATAAATCAGCCCCAGCATTTT.